Sequencing of this TCR beta chain was carried out in a study of blood T cell repertoires in COVID-19 (dated by TCRdb to 2020 to 2021). General notes on the study: The collaborator samples originated in the United States, Italy and Spain and spanned the acute and convalescent phases of COVID-19. The prospective study material was composed of cDNA or gDNA derived from T cells, B-cell-depleted T cells, or PBMCs. The dataset comprised deeply sampled blood TCRbeta repertoires from subjects exposed to, actively infected with, or recovered from COVID-19. The repertoires were made available in a free public database intended to serve as a resource for research on the immune response to SARS-CoV-2. The samples were drawn from two sources: the first 160 participants of the ongoing ImmuneRACE study, and 1,200 or so subjects contributed by 6 global collaborators. The sample metadata nearly always contained a de-identified subject ID, COVID-19 status, age in years and sex. Where available, HLA class I and class II types were taken from metadata supplied by the sample provider and were not determined by assay-based typing. Here is what the overall study found, with its caveats: Clinical and demographic metadata were provided uncurated, with the amount varying by source and participant.

TCRbeta CDR3 regions were amplified from genomic DNA by means of the immunoSEQ Assay, a bias-controlled multiplex PCR. Per the original workflow: Nucleated cell counts per sample were estimated from amplification of reference gene primers within the assay. To quantify the absolute abundance of each unique TCRbeta CDR3 rearrangement, sequence reads were collapsed and filtered. Productive Simpson clonality was computed per sample as the square root of Simpson's diversity index over productive rearrangements. The clones in this table, taken by TCRdb from immuneACCESS, are in-frame only. Not every clone is retained; where verified, under half of the shortfall comes from an unresolved V gene, and the cause of the rest is unknown. D and trimming were read from the DNA, whereas the V and J calls and clone size are those reported in that table. The sample contains about 110,000 clones, around 89% of them found a single time. In total, the top ten clones hold 4.5% to 6% of the sample.

The V and J ends are trimmed by 7 bases and 2 bases, leaving 21 bases between them. The germline V gene (reference sequence) supplies CDR1 MNHEY and CDR2 SMNVEV. The CDR3 sequence holds 16 residues, the cysteine and phenylalanine included. The sequence is cut down to CDR3 DNA, 48 bases in frame from base 1. The count of this clone is one. Its antigen remains unidentified. The sample holds no much larger clone one base away, and base qualities are not on file. Each collaborating institution followed its own protocols to collect whole blood in K2EDTA tubes. For TCRbeta analysis, collaborators shipped samples in one of three forms: frozen whole blood, isolated PBMCs, or DNA extracted from either of those sample types.

The TCR sequence derives from a man between 35 and 55 years old with active or convalescent COVID-19. The rearranged segments are TRBV27 and TRBJ2-7; the D gene is perhaps TRBD2, from 6 matching bases. The specimen sequenced was peripheral blood. The DNA is TGTGCCAGCACTTCAACTAGCACGACCGGTCCCTACGAGCAGTACTTC. It translates to CASTSTSTTGPYEQYF.